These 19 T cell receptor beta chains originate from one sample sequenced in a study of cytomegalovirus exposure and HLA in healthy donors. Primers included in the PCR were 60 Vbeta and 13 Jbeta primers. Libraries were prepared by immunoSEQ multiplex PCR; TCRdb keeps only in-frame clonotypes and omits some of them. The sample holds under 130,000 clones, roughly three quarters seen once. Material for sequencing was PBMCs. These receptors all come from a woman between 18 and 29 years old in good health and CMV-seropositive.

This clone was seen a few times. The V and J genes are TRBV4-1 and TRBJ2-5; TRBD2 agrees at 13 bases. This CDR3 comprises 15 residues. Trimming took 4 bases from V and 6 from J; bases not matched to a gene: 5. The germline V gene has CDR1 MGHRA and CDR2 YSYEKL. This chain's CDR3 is CASSPTSGGFKTQYF. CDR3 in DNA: TGCGCCAGCAGCCCGACTAGCGGGGGGTTTAAGACCCAGTACTTC.

CDR3 residues: CASSLQGALTGELFF. The CDR3 nucleotides are TGTGCCAGCAGCCTCCAGGGGGCGCTTACCGGGGAGCTGTTTTTT. The chain has TRBV5-4 and TRBJ2-2, with 8 bases that match TRBD1. The germline V gene encodes CDR1 SGHNT and CDR2 YYREEE (reference sequence). With 4 bases clipped from V and 5 bases from J, the junction kept 7 bases outside the gene matches. The CDR3 contains 15 residues.

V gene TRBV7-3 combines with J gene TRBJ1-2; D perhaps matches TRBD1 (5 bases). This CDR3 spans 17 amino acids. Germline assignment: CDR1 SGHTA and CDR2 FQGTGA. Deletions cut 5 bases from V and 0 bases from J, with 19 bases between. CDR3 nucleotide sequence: TGTGCCAGCAGCCATACGCCGGGACGGGGGACTAACTATGGCTACACCTTC. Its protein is CASSHTPGRGTNYGYTF.

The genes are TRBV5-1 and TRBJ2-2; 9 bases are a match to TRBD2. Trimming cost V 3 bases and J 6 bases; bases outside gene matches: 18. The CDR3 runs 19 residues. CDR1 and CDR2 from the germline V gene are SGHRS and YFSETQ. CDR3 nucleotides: TGCGCCAGCAGCTGGCTAACCCCCCCTAGCGGGGAAGGGTCCGGGGAGCTGTTTTTT. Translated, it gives CASSWLTPPSGEGSGELFF.

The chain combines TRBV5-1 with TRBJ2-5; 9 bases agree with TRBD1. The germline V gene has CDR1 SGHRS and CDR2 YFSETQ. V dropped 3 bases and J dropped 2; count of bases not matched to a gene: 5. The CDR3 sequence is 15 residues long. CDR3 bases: TGCGCCAGCAGCTCACTCGGACAGGGGCAAGAGACCCAGTACTTC. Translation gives CASSSLGQGQETQYF.

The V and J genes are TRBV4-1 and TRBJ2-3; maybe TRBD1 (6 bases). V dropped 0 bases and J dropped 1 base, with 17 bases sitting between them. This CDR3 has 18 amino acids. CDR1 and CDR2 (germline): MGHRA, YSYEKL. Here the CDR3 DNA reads TGCGCCAGCAGCCAAGATTTCGGGGCAGGGGATGGCACAGATACGCAGTATTTT. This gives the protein CASSQDFGAGDGTDTQYF.

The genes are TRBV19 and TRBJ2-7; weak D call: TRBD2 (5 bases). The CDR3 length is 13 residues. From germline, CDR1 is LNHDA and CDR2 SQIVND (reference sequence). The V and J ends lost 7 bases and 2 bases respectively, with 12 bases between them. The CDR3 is CASTIPGTYEQYF. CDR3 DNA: TGTGCCAGTACCATTCCGGGGACCTACGAGCAGTACTTC.

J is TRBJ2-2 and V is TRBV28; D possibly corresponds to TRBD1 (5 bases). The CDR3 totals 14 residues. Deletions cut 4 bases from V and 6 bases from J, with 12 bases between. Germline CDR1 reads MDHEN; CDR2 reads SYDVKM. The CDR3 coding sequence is TGTGCCAGCAGTTCTCCGACAGTCCCCGGGGAGCTGTTTTTT. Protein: CASSSPTVPGELFF.

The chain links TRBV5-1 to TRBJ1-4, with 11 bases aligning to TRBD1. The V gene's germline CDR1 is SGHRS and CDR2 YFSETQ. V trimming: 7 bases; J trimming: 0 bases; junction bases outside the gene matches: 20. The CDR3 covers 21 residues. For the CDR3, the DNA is TGCGCCAGCTCCCCAGGGACAGGGGGTCGCCCGCCCGCGGCAACTAATGAAAAACTGTTTTTT. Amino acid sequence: CASSPGTGGRPPAATNEKLFF. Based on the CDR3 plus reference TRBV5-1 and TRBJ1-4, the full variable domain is KAGVTQTPRYLIKTRGQQVTLSCSPISGHRSVSWYQQTPGQGLQFLFEYFSETQRNKGNFPGRFSGRQFSNSRSEMNVSTLELGDSALYLCASSPGTGGRPPAATNEKLFFGSGTQLSVL.

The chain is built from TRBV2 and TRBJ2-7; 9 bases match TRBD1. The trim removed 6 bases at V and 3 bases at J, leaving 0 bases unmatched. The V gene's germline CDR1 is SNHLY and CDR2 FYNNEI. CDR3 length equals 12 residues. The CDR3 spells CASRDRGYEQYF. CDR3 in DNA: TGTGCCAGCAGGGACAGGGGCTACGAGCAGTACTTC. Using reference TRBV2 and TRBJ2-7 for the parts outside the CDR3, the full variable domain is EPEVTQTPSHQVTQMGQEVILRCVPISNHLYFYWYRQILGQKVEFLVSFYNNEISEKSEIFDDQFSVERPDGSNFTLKIRSTKLEDSAMYFCASRDRGYEQYFGPGTRLTVT.

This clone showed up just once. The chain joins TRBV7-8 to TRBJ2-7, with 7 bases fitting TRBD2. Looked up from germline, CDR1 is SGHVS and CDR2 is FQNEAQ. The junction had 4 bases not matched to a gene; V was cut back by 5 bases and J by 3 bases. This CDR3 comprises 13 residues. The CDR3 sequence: CASSERTSYEQYF. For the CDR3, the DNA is TGTGCCAGCAGCGAACGGACTAGCTACGAGCAGTACTTC.

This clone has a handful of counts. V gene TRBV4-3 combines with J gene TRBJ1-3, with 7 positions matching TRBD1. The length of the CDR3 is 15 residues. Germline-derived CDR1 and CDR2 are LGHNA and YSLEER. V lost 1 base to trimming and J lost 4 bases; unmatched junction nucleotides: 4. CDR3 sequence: CASSQGQGAGNTIYF. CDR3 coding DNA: TGCGCCAGCAGCCAAGGACAGGGTGCCGGAAACACCATATATTTT.

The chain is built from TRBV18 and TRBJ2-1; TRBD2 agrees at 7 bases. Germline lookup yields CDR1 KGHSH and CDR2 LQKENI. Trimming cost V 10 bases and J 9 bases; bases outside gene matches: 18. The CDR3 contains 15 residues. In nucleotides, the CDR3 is TGTGCCACCTTTCCTTTGATCACCCAGCGGGGTGAGCAGTTCTTC. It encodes CATFPLITQRGEQFF.

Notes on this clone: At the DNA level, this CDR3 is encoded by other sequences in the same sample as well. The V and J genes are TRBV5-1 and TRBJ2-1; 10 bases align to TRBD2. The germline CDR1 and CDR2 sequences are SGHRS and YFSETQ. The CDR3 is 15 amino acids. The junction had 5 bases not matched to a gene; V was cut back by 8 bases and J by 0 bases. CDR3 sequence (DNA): TGCGCCAGTTCTCTAGCGGGGGACTCCTACAATGAGCAGTTCTTC. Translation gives CASSLAGDSYNEQFF.

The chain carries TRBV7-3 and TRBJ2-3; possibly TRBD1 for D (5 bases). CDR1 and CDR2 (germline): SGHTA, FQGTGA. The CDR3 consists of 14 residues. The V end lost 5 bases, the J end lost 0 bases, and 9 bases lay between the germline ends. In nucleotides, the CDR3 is TGTGCCAGCAGCGCAGCAGGGAGCACAGATACGCAGTATTTT. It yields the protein CASSAAGSTDTQYF.

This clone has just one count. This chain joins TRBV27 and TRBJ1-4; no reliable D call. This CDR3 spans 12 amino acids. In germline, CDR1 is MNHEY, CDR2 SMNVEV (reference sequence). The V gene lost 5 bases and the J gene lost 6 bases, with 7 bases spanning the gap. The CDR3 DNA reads TGTGCCAGCAGTCACCGGGATGAAAAACTGTTTTTT. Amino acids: CASSHRDEKLFF.

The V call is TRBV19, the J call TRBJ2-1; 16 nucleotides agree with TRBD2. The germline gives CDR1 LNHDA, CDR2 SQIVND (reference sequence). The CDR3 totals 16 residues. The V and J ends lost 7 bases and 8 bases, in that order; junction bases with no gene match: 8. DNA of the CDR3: TGTGCCAGTAAAAACCCGGGACTAGCGGGAGGGTATGAGCAGTTCTTC. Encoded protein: CASKNPGLAGGYEQFF.

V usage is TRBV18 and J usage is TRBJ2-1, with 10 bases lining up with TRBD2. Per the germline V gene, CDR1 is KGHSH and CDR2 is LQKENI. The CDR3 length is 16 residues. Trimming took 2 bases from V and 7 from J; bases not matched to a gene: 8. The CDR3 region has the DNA TGTGCCAGCTCACCAGAGCAAGCGGGGGGGCCAAATGAGCAGTTCTTC. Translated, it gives CASSPEQAGGPNEQFF. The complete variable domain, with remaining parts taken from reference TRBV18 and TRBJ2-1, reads NAGVMQNPRHLVRRRGQEARLRCSPMKGHSHVYWYRQLPEEGLKFMVYLQKENIIDESGMPKERFSAEFPKEGPSILRIQQVVRGDSAAYFCASSPEQAGGPNEQFFGPGTRLTVL.

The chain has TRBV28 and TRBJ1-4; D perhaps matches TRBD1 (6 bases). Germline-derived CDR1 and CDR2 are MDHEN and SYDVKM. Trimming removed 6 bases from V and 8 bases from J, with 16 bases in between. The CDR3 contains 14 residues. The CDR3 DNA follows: TGTGCCAGCAGCTGGGGGGGCGTGAGCGAAAAACTGTTTTTT. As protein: CASSWGGVSEKLFF.